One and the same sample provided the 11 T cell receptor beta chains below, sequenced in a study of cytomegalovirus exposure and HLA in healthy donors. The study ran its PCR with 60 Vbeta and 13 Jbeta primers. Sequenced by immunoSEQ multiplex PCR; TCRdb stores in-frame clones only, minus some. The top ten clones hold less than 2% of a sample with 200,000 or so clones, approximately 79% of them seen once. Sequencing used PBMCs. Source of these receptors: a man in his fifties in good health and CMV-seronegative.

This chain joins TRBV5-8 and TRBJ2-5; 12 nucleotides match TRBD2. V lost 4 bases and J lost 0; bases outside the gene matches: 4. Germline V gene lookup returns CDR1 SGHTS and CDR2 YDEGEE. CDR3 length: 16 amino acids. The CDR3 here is CASSPGLAGNQETQYF. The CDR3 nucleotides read TGTGCCAGCAGCCCGGGACTAGCGGGCAACCAAGAGACCCAGTACTTC.

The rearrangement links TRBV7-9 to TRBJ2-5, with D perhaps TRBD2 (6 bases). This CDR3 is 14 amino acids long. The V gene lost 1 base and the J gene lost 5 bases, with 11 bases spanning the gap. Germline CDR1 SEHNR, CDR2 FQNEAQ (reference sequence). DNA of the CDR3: TGTGCCAGCAGCTTAGTGGCAGGGAGGGAGACCCAGTACTTC. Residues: CASSLVAGRETQYF.

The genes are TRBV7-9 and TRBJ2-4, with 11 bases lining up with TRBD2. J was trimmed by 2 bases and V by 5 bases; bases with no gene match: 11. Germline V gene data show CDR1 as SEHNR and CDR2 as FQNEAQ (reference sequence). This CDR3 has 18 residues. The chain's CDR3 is CASSPDTSGGATKNIQYF. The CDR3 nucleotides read TGTGCCAGCAGCCCGGATACTAGCGGGGGTGCGACCAAAAACATTCAGTACTTC.

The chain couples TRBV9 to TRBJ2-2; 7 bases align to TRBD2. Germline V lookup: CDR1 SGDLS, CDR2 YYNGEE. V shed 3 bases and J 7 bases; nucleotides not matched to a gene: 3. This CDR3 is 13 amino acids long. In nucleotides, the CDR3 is TGTGCCAGCAGCGGCACTAGCGTCGGGGAGCTGTTTTTT. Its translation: CASSGTSVGELFF.

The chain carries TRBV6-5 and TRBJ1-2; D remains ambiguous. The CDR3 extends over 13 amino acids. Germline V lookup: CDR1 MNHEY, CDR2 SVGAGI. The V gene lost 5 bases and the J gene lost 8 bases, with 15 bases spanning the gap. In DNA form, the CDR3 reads TGTGCCAGCAGTCCGAAGAGTTTCTACGGCTACACCTTC. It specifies CASSPKSFYGYTF.

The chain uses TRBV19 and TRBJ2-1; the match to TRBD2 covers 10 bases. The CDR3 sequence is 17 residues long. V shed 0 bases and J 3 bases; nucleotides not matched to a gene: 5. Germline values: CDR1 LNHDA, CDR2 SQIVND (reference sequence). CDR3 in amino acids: CASSIDRLAGDYNEQFF. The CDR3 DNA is TGTGCCAGTAGTATAGATCGGCTAGCGGGAGACTACAATGAGCAGTTCTTC.

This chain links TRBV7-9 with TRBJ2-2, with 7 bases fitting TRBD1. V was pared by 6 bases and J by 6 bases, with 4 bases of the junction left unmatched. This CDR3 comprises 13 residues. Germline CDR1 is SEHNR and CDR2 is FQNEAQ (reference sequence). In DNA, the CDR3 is TGTGCCAGCAGTCCAGGGGGAGCCGGGGAGCTGTTTTTT. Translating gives CASSPGGAGELFF.

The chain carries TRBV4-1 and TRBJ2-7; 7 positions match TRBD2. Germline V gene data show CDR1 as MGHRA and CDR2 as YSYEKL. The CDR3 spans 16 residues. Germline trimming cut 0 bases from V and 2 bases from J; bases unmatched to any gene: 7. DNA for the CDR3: TGCGCCAGCAGCCAAGAAGTACTAGCGTCCACCTACGAGCAGTACTTC. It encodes CASSQEVLASTYEQYF.

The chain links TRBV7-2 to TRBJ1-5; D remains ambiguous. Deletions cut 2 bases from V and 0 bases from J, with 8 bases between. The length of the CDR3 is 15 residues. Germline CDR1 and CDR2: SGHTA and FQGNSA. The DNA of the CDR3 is TGTGCCAGCAGCTTACGGTATGGTAGCAATCAGCCCCAGCATTTT. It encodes CASSLRYGSNQPQHF.

CDR3 region: CASSLGQGTEAFF. The CDR3, as DNA: TGTGCCAGCAGCCTGGGACAGGGCACTGAAGCTTTCTTT. The rearrangement links TRBV7-6 to TRBJ1-1; TRBD1 aligns across 9 bases. The J segment lost 4 bases and the V segment lost 5 bases, leaving 2 bases of the junction unmatched. This CDR3 is 13 amino acids long. Germline values: CDR1 SGHVS, CDR2 FNYEAQ.

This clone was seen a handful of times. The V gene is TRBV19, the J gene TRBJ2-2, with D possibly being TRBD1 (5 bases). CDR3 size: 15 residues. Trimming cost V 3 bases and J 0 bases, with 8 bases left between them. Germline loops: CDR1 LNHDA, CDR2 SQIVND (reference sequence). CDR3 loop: CASSIRTPNTGELFF. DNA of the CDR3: TGTGCCAGTAGTATCCGGACACCGAACACCGGGGAGCTGTTTTTT.